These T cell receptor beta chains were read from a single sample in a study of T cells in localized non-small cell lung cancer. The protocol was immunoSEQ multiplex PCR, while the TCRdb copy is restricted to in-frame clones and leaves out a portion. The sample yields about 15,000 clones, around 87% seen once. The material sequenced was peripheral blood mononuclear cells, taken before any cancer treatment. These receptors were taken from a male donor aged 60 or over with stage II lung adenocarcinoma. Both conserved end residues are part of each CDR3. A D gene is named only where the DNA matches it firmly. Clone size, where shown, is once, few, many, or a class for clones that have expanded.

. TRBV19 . CASSIGRGGGYTF
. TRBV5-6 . CASSFRVSSYEQYF
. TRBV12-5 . CASGLVLASTDTQYF
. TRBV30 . CAWSRDVTSPLGYTF
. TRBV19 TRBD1 CASSGRQGRQPQHF
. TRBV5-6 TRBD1 CASSFGQDSYEQYF
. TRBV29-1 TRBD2 CSVVVVAGRVNEQFF
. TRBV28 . CASVRWGVGAYNEQFF
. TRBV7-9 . CASTRTGTNTEAFF
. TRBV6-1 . CASSEGQHEQFF
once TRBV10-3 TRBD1 CAISPGTGRAKNIQYF
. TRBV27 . CASKGSGDQPQHF
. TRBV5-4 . CASSLYREVRNEQFF
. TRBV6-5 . CASSYSKTVETQYF
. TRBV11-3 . CASSLRHEPSYEQYF
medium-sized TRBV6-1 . CASGETEGEQYF
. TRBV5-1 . CASSSQGEVYEQYF
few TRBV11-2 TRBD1 CASSPGTGGTRYF
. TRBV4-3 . CASSQGIGRYEQYF
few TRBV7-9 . CASSLAGFNEQFF
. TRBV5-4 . CASSLAGRNQPQHF
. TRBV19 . CASSIVKSPSNQPQHF
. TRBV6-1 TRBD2 CASRVLAGGPNEQFF
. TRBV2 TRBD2 CASRKKGGGRAQETQYF
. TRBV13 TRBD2 CASSSGTSGWEQYF
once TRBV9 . CASSVEQDLQETQYF
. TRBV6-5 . CASSETINTEAFF
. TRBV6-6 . CASSGQENQPQHF
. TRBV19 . CASSHNRGYGPYEQYF
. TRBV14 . CASSPGGPAQYF
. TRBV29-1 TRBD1 CSVEKPGQANTGELFF
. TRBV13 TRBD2 CASSPRGEGLYEQFF
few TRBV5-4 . CASSLAGVISGANVLTF
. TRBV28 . CASTLRGGTNQPQHF
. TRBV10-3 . CAISYEGREQYF
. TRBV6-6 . CASSLLNQMNTEAFF
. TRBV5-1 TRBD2 CASSLAGLAGGPQQYF
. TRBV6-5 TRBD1 CASSYSRGHTEAFF
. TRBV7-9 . CASSLGSRNNEQFF
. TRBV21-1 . CASSQDWTGGVYGYTF
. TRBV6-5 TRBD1 CASSGRTGPTEAFF
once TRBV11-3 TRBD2 CASSLGTSGTSGQFF
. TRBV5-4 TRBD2 CASSLGGGGSYNEQFF
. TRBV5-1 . CASASGTNYGYTF
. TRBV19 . CASSIGMTTYNEQFF